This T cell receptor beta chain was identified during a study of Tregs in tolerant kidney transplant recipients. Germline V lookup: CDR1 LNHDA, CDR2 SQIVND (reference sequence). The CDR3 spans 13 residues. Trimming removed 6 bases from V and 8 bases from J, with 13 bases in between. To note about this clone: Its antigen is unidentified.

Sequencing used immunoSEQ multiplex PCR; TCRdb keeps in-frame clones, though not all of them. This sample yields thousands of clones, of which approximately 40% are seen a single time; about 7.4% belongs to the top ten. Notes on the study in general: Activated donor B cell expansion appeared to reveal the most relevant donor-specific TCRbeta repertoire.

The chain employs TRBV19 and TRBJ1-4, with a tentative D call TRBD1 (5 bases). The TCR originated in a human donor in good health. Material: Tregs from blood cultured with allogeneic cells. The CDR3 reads CASRLKGYEKLFF. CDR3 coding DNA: TGTGCCAGTAGGCTGAAGGGGTACGAAAAACTGTTTTTT.